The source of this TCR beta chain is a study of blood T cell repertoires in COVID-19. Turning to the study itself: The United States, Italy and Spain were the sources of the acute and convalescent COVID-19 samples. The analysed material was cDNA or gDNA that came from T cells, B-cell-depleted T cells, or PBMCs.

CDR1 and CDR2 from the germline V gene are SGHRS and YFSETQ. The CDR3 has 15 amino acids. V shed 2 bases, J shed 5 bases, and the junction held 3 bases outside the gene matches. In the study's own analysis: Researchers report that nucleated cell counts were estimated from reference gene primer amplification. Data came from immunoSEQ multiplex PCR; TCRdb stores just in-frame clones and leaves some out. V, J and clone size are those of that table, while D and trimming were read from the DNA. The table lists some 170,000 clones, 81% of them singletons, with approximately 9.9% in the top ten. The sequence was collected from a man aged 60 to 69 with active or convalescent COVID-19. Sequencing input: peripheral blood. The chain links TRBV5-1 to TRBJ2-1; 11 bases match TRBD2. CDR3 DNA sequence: TGCGCCAGCAGCTTCGGGACTAGCGGCGACAATGAGCAGTTCTTC. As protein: CASSFGTSGDNEQFF.